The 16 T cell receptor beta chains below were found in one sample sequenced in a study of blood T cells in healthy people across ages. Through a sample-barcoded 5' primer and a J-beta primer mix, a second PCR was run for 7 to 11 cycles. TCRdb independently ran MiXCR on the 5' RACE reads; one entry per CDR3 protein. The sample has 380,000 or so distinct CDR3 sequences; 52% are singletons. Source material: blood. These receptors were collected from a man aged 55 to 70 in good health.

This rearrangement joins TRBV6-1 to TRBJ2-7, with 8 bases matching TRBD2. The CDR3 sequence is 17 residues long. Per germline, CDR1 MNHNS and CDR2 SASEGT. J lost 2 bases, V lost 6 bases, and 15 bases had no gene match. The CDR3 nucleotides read TGTGCCAGCAGCCACTTTGGACTAGCCAACACCGCCTACGAGCAGTACTTC. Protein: CASSHFGLANTAYEQYF.

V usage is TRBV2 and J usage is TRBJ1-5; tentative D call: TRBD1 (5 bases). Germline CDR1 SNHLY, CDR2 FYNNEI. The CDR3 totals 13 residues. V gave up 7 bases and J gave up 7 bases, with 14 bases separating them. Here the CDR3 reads CASMGDLRQPQHF. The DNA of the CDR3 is TGTGCCAGCATGGGGGACCTCAGGCAGCCCCAGCATTTT.

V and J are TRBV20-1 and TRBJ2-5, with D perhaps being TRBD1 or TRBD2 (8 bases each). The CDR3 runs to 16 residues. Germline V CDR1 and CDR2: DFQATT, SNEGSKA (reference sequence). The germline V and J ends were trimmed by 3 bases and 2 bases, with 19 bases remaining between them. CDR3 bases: TGCAGTGCTAGGAGACAGGGGCAGCGGGGGCAAGAGACCCAGTACTTC. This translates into CSARRQGQRGQETQYF.

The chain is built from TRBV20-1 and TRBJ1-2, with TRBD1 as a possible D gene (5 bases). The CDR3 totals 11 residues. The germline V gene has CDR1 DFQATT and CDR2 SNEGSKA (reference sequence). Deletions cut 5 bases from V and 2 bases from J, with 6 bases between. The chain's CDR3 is CSARDNYGYTF. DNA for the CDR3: TGCAGTGCTCGGGACAACTATGGCTACACCTTC.

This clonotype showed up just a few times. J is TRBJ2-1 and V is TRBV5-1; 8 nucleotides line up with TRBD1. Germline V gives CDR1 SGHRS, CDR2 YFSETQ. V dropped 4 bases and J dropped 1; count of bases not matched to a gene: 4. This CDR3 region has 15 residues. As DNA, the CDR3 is TGCGCCAGCAGCGGCCGGGACAGGTCCTACAATGAGCAGTTCTTC. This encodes CASSGRDRSYNEQFF.

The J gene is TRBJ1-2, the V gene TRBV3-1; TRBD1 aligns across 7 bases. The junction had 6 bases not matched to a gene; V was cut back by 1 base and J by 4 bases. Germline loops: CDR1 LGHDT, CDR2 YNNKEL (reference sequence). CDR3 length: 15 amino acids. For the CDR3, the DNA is TGTGCCAGCAGCCAAGGTCTAACAGGGGCCTATGGCTACACCTTC. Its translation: CASSQGLTGAYGYTF.

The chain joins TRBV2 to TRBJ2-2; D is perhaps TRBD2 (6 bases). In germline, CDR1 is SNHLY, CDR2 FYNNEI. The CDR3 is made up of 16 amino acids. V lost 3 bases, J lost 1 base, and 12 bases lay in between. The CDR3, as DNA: TGTGCCAGCAGTGACCGGAGGGCCCTGAACACCGGGGAGCTGTTTTTT. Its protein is CASSDRRALNTGELFF.

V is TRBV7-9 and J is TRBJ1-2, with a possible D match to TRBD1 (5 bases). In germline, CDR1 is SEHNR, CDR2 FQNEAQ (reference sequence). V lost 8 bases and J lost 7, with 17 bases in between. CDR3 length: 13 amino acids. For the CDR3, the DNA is TGTGCCAGCCGGGACCCCAGAGGTGGTGGCTACACCTTC. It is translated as CASRDPRGGGYTF. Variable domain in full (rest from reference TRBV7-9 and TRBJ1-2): DTGVSQNPRHKITKRGQNVTFRCDPISEHNRLYWYRQTLGQGPEFLTYFQNEAQLEKSRLLSDRFSAERPKGSFSTLEIQRTEQGDSAMYLCASRDPRGGGYTFGSGTRLTVV.

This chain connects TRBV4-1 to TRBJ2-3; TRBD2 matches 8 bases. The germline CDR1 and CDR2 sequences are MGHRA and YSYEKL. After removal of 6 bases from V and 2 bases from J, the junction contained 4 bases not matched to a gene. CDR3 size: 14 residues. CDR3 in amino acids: CASSETSVTDTQYF. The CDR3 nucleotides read TGCGCCAGCAGTGAGACTAGCGTCACAGATACGCAGTATTTT.

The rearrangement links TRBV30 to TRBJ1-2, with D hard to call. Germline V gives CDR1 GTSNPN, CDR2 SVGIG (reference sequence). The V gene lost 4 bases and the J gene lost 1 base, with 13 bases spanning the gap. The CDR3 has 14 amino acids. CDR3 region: CAWTNNLGNYGYTF. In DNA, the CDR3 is TGTGCCTGGACCAACAACCTGGGTAACTATGGCTACACCTTC.

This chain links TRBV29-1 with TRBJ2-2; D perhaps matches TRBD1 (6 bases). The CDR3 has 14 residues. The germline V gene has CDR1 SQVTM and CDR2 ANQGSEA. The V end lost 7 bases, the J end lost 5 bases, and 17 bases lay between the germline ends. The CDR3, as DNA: TGCAGCGCCCGGGACCGTAGGGGGACCGGGGAGCTGTTTTTT. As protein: CSARDRRGTGELFF.

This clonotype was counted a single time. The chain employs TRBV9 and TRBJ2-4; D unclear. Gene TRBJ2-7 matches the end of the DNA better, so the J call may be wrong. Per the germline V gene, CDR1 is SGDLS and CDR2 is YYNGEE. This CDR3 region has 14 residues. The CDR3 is CASSVTGTTYEQYF. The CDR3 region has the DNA TGTGCCAGCAGCGTCACGGGTACTACCTACGAGCAGTACTTC.

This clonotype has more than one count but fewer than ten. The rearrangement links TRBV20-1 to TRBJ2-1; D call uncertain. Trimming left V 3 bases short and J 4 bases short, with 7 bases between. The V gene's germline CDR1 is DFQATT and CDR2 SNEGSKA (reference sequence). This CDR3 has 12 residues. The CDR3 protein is CSASPRYNEQFF. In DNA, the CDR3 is TGCAGTGCTAGCCCCAGATACAATGAGCAGTTCTTC.

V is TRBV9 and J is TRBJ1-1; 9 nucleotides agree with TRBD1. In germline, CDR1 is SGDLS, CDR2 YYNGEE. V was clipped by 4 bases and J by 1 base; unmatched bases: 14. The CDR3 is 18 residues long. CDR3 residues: CASSKRQGGFLTNTEAFF. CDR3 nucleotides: TGTGCCAGCAGCAAAAGACAGGGGGGTTTTCTTACGAACACTGAAGCTTTCTTT.

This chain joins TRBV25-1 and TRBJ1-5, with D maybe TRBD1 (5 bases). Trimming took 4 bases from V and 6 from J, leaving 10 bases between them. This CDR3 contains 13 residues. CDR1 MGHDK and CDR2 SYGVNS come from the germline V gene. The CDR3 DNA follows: TGTGCCAGCAGTGGTGGGGGGACTCAGCCCCAGCATTTT. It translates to CASSGGGTQPQHF.

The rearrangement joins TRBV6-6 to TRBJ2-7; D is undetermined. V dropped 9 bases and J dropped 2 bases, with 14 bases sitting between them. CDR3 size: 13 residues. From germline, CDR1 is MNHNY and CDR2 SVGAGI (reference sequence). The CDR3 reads CASRAAAPYEQYF. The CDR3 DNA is TGTGCCAGTAGGGCGGCGGCCCCCTACGAGCAGTACTTC.